The 27 T cell receptor beta chains reported below all come from one sample, sequenced in a study of CD8 T cells in ankylosing spondylitis. Findings of the study overall: Roughly eight highly homologous variants made up a TCR beta motif that seemed to typify ankylosing spondylitis blood.

One entry per CDR3 protein, called by TCRdb with MiXCR from the 5' RACE reads. The sample has around 430,000 distinct CDR3 sequences; approximately 17% are singletons. These receptors lack a known antigen. The sample comprised blood, either unsorted or a sorted T cell fraction (not recorded which). The receptors were sampled from a male donor with ankylosing spondylitis.

The chain recombines TRBV20-1 with TRBJ1-2; D remains ambiguous. Trimming pared 2 bases from V and 1 base from J, leaving 11 bases between. The CDR3 has 14 amino acids. The germline V gene encodes CDR1 DFQATT and CDR2 SNEGSKA (reference sequence). DNA for the CDR3: TGCAGTGCTAGACCCCCACAAGTTAACTATGGCTACACCTTC. Its protein product is CSARPPQVNYGYTF.

The chain has TRBV7-9 and TRBJ2-1; possibly TRBD1 for D (5 bases). Trimming removed 5 bases from V and 2 bases from J, with 13 bases in between. Germline CDR1 SEHNR, CDR2 FQNEAQ (reference sequence). This CDR3 region has 15 residues. CDR3 DNA: TGTGCCAGCAGCCGTAACACAGGAGCCTACAATGAGCAGTTCTTC. It translates to CASSRNTGAYNEQFF.

The chain recombines TRBV28 with TRBJ1-1, with D perhaps matching TRBD1 (5 bases). Germline loops: CDR1 MDHEN, CDR2 SYDVKM. This CDR3 spans 15 amino acids. Trimming took 3 bases from V and 4 from J, leaving 15 bases between them. CDR3 DNA sequence: TGTGCCAGCAGTTTCAGTGGGGCTGGGGGCACTGAAGCTTTCTTT. As protein: CASSFSGAGGTEAFF. Looking up the rest from reference TRBV28 and TRBJ1-1 gives the full variable domain: DVKVTQSSRYLVKRTGEKVFLECVQDMDHENMFWYRQDPGLGLRLIYFSYDVKMKEKGDIPEGYSVSREKKERFSLILESASTNQTSMYLCASSFSGAGGTEAFFGQGTRLTVV.

This clonotype was observed a few times. This chain connects TRBV20-1 to TRBJ2-3, with 8 bases aligning to TRBD1. Germline values: CDR1 DFQATT, CDR2 SNEGSKA (reference sequence). The V gene end was trimmed by 1 base and the J gene end by 1 base; junction bases not matched to a gene: 13. CDR3 length: 18 residues. The CDR3 DNA reads TGCAGTGCTAGAGTCGGACAGGGATCCATTGGGGGCACAGATACGCAGTATTTT. This translates into CSARVGQGSIGGTDTQYF.

In this sample, this clonotype turned up a few times. V and J are TRBV5-1 and TRBJ2-1; 7 bases are a match to TRBD2. The CDR3 is made up of 15 amino acids. Germline CDR1 reads SGHRS; CDR2 reads YFSETQ. V gave up 2 bases and J gave up 5 bases; unmatched junction bases: 7. CDR3 DNA sequence: TGCGCCAGCAGCTTCTTGGGGGGGGGAGACAATGAGCAGTTCTTC. It specifies CASSFLGGGDNEQFF.

The chain couples TRBV11-2 to TRBJ2-1, with D perhaps TRBD1 (6 bases). The CDR3 is 13 residues long. V lost 3 bases, J lost 10 bases, and 13 bases lay in between. Germline V gene sequence: CDR1 SGHAT, CDR2 FQNNGV. CDR3 sequence reads: CASSLPVGTEQFF. CDR3 in DNA: TGTGCCAGCAGCTTGCCGGTGGGGACAGAGCAGTTCTTC. The variable domain in full, completed from reference TRBV11-2 and TRBJ2-1, reads EAGVAQSPRYKIIEKRQSVAFWCNPISGHATLYWYQQILGQGPKLLIQFQNNGVVDDSQLPKDRFSAERLKGVDSTLKIQPAKLEDSAVYLCASSLPVGTEQFFGPGTRLTVL.

The gene calls are TRBV7-2 and TRBJ2-1; the D gene is possibly TRBD1 (5 bases). Deletions cut 4 bases from V and 8 bases from J, with 15 bases between. The length of the CDR3 is 14 residues. In germline, CDR1 is SGHTA, CDR2 FQGNSA. CDR3 sequence reads: CASSSLPRVYEQFF. The CDR3 region has the DNA TGTGCCAGCAGCTCGTTACCCAGGGTCTATGAGCAGTTCTTC.

This clonotype was seen a handful of times. The genes are TRBV20-1 and TRBJ2-5, with 9 bases lining up with TRBD1. Losses at the gene ends were 6 bases for V and 5 bases for J; bases not matched to a gene: 16. The length of the CDR3 is 16 residues. Looked up from germline, CDR1 is DFQATT and CDR2 is SNEGSKA (reference sequence). CDR3 DNA: TGCAGTGCATGGACAGGGGTTGCCCTTCCGTTGGAGACCCAGTACTTC. The encoded protein is CSAWTGVALPLETQYF.

The CDR3 DNA follows: TGTGCCAGCAGTGAATTATCCAGCAACGAACAAGCTTTCTTT. Encoded protein: CASSELSSNEQAFF. V usage is TRBV25-1 and J usage is TRBJ1-1; no definite D call. The V and J ends lost 1 base and 9 bases respectively, with 15 bases between them. Germline V CDR1 and CDR2: MGHDK, SYGVNS. The CDR3 spans 14 residues.

The J gene is TRBJ2-1, the V gene TRBV12-3 or TRBV12-4; possibly TRBD1 for D (6 bases). The length of the CDR3 is 12 residues. V was cut by 5 bases and J by 9 bases, with 11 bases left in between. CDR3 in DNA: TGTGCCAGCAGTCCAGGACAGTTTGAGCAGTTCTTC. Amino acid sequence: CASSPGQFEQFF.

The rearrangement uses TRBV7-6 and TRBJ2-7, with a tentative D call TRBD1 (6 bases). Germline loops: CDR1 SGHVS, CDR2 FNYEAQ. V was clipped by 2 bases and J by 6 bases, with 17 bases between them. The CDR3 consists of 15 residues. CDR3 protein: CASSLNTGLYGEQYF. The DNA of the CDR3 is TGTGCCAGCAGCTTAAACACAGGGCTGTACGGCGAGCAGTACTTC.

The sample holds a few counts of this clonotype. This chain links TRBV20-1 with TRBJ2-2; TRBD1 might be the D (5 bases). The V and J ends lost 3 bases and 1 base respectively, with 9 bases between them. Germline CDR1 is DFQATT and CDR2 is SNEGSKA (reference sequence). CDR3 length: 14 residues. This CDR3 is CSARRTGNTGELFF. The CDR3 nucleotides read TGCAGTGCTAGGCGCACAGGGAACACCGGGGAGCTGTTTTTT.

V is TRBV20-1 and J is TRBJ2-3, with D maybe TRBD2 (5 bases). The CDR3 consists of 15 residues. V was cut by 7 bases and J by 0 bases, with 17 bases left in between. Germline V gene sequence: CDR1 DFQATT, CDR2 SNEGSKA (reference sequence). The CDR3 DNA follows: TGCAGTGTGTGGCAGAAGACTACTAGCACAGATACGCAGTATTTT. Protein product: CSVWQKTTSTDTQYF.

This clonotype has a handful of counts. CDR3 sequence reads: CASRDTGTTEAFF. CDR3 nucleotides: TGCGCCAGCAGGGACACCGGGACAACCGAAGCTTTCTTT. The rearrangement uses TRBV10-2 and TRBJ1-1; perhaps TRBD1 as D (6 bases). The CDR3 sequence is 13 residues long. The germline CDR1 and CDR2 sequences are WSHSY and SAAADI. V was trimmed by 6 bases and J by 8 bases, leaving 16 bases between them.

DNA of the CDR3: TGTGCCAGCAGTGCGACAGGGCCCCAACGTAGGGAGCAGTACTTC. Translation gives CASSATGPQRREQYF. J is TRBJ2-7 and V is TRBV6-1, with 7 bases identical to TRBD1. The germline V gene encodes CDR1 MNHNS and CDR2 SASEGT. J lost 7 bases, V lost 4 bases, and 13 bases had no gene match. The CDR3 contains 15 residues.

This clonotype has more than one count but fewer than ten. The chain is built from TRBV6-1 and TRBJ1-1, with D tentatively TRBD1 (5 bases). V lost 6 bases and J 4 bases, leaving 21 bases between the germline ends. Per the germline V gene, CDR1 is MNHNS and CDR2 is SASEGT. This CDR3 is built from 16 residues. The chain's CDR3 is CASRRDRDLKSTEAFF. The CDR3 DNA reads TGTGCCAGCAGGCGCGACCGGGACCTCAAGTCCACTGAAGCTTTCTTT.

The CDR3: CASSPRTTNTGELFF. The CDR3 DNA reads TGTGCCAGCAGCCCCCGGACCACGAACACCGGGGAGCTGTTTTTT. J is TRBJ2-2 and V is TRBV9; no clear D gene. Germline V CDR1 and CDR2: SGDLS, YYNGEE. The CDR3 extends over 15 amino acids. V dropped 4 bases and J dropped 0 bases, with 10 bases sitting between them.

The rearrangement links TRBV19 to TRBJ1-1; the D is unclear. The CDR3 contains 13 residues. In germline, CDR1 is LNHDA, CDR2 SQIVND (reference sequence). V lost 10 bases, J lost 4 bases, and 16 bases lay in between. The CDR3 region has the DNA TGTGCCACCAAGCTCAGGCAGACCACTGAAGCTTTCTTT. As protein: CATKLRQTTEAFF.

This chain uses TRBV5-1 with TRBJ2-7; TRBD2 matches 15 bases. The CDR3 is 14 amino acids. The trim removed 8 bases at V and 4 bases at J, leaving 4 bases unmatched. Per the germline V gene, CDR1 is SGHRS and CDR2 is YFSETQ. The DNA of the CDR3 is TGCGCCAGTACGGGACTAGCGGGAGGTTACGAGCAGTACTTC. As protein: CASTGLAGGYEQYF.

This clonotype was counted a few times. The CDR3: CASSFWGRNSYEQYF. The CDR3 DNA sequence: TGTGCCAGCAGCTTCTGGGGGAGAAACTCCTACGAGCAGTACTTC. This chain links TRBV11-2 with TRBJ2-7; D possibly uses TRBD1 or TRBD2 (5 bases each). V was clipped by 3 bases and J by 0 bases, with 12 bases between them. The CDR3 has 15 residues. Germline CDR1 is SGHAT and CDR2 is FQNNGV.

V usage is TRBV19 and J usage is TRBJ2-3, with TRBD2 matching over 13 bases. Germline trimming cut 3 bases from V and 5 bases from J; bases unmatched to any gene: 14. CDR1 and CDR2 (germline): LNHDA, SQIVND (reference sequence). CDR3 length: 19 residues. The CDR3 loop is CASSIRGLAGDQRGDTQYF. CDR3 nucleotide sequence: TGTGCCAGTAGTATTCGTGGACTAGCGGGGGATCAGCGGGGAGATACGCAGTATTTT.

This clonotype was seen more than once but under ten times. The chain is built from TRBV16 and TRBJ1-1; D is ambiguous. The CDR3 contains 12 residues. V was clipped by 2 bases and J by 7 bases, with 8 bases between them. Germline-derived CDR1 and CDR2 are KGHSY and FQNENV. The CDR3 DNA reads TGTGCCAGCAGCCAACGGTGGGATGAAGCTTTCTTT. Translation: CASSQRWDEAFF.

The genes are TRBV3-1 and TRBJ2-2; D gene ambiguous. The CDR3 runs 14 residues. Per germline, CDR1 LGHDT and CDR2 YNNKEL (reference sequence). V gave up 10 bases and J gave up 4 bases, with 16 bases separating them. CDR3 in amino acids: CATAHGESTGELFF. CDR3 coding DNA: TGTGCCACCGCACACGGAGAGAGCACCGGGGAGCTGTTTTTT.

This clonotype was seen a handful of times. The chain recombines TRBV6-1 with TRBJ2-1; 11 positions match TRBD1. Germline assignment: CDR1 MNHNS and CDR2 SASEGT. Trimming removed 5 bases from V and 6 bases from J; junction bases left unmatched: 6. The CDR3 covers 15 residues. CDR3 coding DNA: TGTGCCAGCAGTCCGGACAGGGGGCGCGTCAATGAGCAGTTCTTC. Amino acids: CASSPDRGRVNEQFF.

V usage is TRBV11-2 and J usage is TRBJ2-3, with TRBD2 identical over 11 bases. This CDR3 comprises 19 residues. The ends lost 4 bases at V and 0 bases at J; junction bases unmatched: 12. Germline V lookup: CDR1 SGHAT, CDR2 FQNNGV. Here the CDR3 reads CASSSHPTSGSKSTDTQYF. DNA for the CDR3: TGTGCCAGCAGCTCGCACCCAACTAGCGGGAGTAAGAGCACAGATACGCAGTATTTT.

The chain links TRBV5-1 to TRBJ1-1, with D unresolved. The length of the CDR3 is 14 residues. Per germline, CDR1 SGHRS and CDR2 YFSETQ. V dropped 1 base and J dropped 3 bases, with 10 bases sitting between them. The CDR3 nucleotides read TGCGCCAGCAGCTTGACTTTAGGGCACACTGAAGCTTTCTTT. It specifies CASSLTLGHTEAFF.

V gene TRBV2 combines with J gene TRBJ1-1; 11 bases are a match to TRBD1. Germline V gene data show CDR1 as SNHLY and CDR2 as FYNNEI. The CDR3 runs to 15 residues. With V trimmed by 6 bases and J by 2 bases, 5 bases remained unmatched. CDR3 in amino acids: CASSYGTGGNTEAFF. The CDR3 nucleotides read TGTGCCAGCAGCTATGGGACAGGGGGTAACACTGAAGCTTTCTTT.